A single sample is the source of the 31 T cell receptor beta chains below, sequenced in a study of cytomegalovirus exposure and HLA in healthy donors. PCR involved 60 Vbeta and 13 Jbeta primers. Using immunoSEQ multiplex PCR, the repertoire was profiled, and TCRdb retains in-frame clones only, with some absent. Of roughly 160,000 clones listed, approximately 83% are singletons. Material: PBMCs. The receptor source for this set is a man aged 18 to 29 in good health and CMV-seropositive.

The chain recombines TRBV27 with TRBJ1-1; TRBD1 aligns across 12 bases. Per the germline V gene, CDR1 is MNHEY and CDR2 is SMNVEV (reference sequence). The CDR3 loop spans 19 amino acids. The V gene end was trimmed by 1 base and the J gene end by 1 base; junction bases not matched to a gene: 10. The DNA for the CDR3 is TGTGCCAGCAGTTTATATCGACTCCCGGGACAGGGGGCGAACACTGAAGCTTTCTTT. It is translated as CASSLYRLPGQGANTEAFF.

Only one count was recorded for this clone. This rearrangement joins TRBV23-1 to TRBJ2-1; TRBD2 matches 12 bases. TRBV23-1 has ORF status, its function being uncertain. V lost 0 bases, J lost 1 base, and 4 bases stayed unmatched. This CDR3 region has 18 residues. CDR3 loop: CASSQSRLAGGSYNEQFF. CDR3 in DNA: TGCGCCAGCAGTCAATCCAGGCTAGCGGGGGGGTCCTACAATGAGCAGTTCTTC.

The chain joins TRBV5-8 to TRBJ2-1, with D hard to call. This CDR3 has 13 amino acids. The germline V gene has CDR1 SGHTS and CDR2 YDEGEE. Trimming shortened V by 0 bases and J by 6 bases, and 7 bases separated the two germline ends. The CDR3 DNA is TGTGCCAGCAGCTTGGTCCCGGGCAATGAGCAGTTCTTC. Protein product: CASSLVPGNEQFF.

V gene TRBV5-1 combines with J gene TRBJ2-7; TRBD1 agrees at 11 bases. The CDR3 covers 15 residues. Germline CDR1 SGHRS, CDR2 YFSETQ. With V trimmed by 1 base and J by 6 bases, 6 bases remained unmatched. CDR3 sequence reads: CASSLRTGGNSEQYF. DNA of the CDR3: TGCGCCAGCAGCTTGAGGACAGGGGGCAACTCCGAGCAGTACTTC.

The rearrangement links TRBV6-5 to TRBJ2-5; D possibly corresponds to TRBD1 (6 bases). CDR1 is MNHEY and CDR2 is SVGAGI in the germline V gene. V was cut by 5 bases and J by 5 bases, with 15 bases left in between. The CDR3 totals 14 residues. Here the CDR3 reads CASSPGQTRETQYF. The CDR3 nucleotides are TGTGCCAGCAGTCCCGGACAGACACGGGAGACCCAGTACTTC.

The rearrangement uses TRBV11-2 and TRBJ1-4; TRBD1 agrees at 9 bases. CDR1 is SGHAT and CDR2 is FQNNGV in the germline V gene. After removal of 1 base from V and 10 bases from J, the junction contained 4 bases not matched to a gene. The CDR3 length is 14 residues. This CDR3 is CASSLGQGVGKLFF. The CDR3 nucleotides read TGTGCCAGCAGCTTAGGACAGGGGGTTGGAAAACTGTTTTTT.

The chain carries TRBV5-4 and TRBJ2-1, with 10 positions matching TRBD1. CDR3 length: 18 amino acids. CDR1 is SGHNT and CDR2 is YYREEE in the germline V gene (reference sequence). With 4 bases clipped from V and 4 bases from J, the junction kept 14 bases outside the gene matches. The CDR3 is CASSQGTGVGTSYNEQFF. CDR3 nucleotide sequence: TGTGCCAGCAGCCAAGGGACAGGGGTCGGTACCTCATACAATGAGCAGTTCTTC.

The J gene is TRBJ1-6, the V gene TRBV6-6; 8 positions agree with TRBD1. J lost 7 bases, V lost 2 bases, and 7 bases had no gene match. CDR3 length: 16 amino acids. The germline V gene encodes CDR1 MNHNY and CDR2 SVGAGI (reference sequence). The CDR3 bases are TGTGCCAGCAGTTACCTAATACAGGGGGGAAATTCACCCCTCCACTTT. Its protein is CASSYLIQGGNSPLHF.

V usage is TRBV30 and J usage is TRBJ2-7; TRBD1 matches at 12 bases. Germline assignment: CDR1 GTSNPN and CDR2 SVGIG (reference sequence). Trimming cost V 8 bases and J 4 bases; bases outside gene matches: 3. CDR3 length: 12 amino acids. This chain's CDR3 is CAGTGGLYEQYF. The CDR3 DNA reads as TGTGCCGGGACAGGGGGCTTGTACGAGCAGTACTTC.

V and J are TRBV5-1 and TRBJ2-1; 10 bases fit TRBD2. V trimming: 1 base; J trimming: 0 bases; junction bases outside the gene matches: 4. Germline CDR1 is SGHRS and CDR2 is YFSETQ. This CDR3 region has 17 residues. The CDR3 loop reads CASSLISGGGSYNEQFF. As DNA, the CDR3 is TGCGCCAGCAGCTTGATAAGCGGGGGGGGCTCCTACAATGAGCAGTTCTTC.

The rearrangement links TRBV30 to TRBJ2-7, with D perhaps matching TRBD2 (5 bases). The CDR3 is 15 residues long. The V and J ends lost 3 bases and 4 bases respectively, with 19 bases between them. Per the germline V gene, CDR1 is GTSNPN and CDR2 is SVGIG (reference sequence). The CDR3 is CAWSSRERAVYEQYF. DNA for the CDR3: TGTGCCTGGAGCAGTAGAGAGAGGGCGGTGTACGAGCAGTACTTC.

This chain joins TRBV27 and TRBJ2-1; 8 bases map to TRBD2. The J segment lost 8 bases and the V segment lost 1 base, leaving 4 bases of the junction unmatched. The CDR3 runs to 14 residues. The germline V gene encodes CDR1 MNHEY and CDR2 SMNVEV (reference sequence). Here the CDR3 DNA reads TGTGCCAGCAGTTTATTTTTCGGGGGGGATGAGCAGTTCTTC. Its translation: CASSLFFGGDEQFF.

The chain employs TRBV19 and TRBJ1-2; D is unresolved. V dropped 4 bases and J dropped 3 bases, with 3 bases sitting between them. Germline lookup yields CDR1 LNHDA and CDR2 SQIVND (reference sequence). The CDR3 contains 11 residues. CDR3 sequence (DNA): TGTGCCAGTAGTAGGCACTATGGCTACACCTTC. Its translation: CASSRHYGYTF.

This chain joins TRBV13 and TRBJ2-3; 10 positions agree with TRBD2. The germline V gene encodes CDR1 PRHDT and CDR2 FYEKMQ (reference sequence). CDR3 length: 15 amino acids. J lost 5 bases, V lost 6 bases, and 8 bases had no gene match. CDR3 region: CASSPLAGAGDTQYF. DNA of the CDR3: TGTGCCAGCAGTCCTCTAGCGGGGGCTGGAGATACGCAGTATTTT.

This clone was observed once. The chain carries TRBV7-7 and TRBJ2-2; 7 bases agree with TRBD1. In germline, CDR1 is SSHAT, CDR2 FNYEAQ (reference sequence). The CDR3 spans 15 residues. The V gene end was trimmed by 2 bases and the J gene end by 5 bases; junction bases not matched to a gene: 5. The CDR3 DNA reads TGTGCCAGCAGCTTAAAACAGGGGAAAACCGGGGAGCTGTTTTTT. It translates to CASSLKQGKTGELFF.

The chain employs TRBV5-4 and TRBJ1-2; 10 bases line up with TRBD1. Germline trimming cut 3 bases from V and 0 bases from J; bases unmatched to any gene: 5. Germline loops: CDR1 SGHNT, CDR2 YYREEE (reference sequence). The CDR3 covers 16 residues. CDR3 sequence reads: CASSYGQGDPNYGYTF. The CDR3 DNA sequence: TGTGCCAGCAGCTACGGACAGGGGGACCCTAACTATGGCTACACCTTC. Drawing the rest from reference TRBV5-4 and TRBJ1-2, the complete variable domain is ETGVTQSPTHLIKTRGQQVTLRCSSQSGHNTVSWYQQALGQGPQFIFQYYREEENGRGNFPPRFSGLQFPNYSSELNVNALELDDSALYLCASSYGQGDPNYGYTFGSGTRLTVV.

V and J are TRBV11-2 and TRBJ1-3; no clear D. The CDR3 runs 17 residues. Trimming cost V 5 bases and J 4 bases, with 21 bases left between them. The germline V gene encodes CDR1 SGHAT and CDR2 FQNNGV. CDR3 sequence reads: CASSPLGRGRPGNTIYF. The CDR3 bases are TGTGCCAGCAGCCCCCTCGGAAGAGGCCGTCCCGGAAACACCATATATTTT. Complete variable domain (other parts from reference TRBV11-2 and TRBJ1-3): EAGVAQSPRYKIIEKRQSVAFWCNPISGHATLYWYQQILGQGPKLLIQFQNNGVVDDSQLPKDRFSAERLKGVDSTLKIQPAKLEDSAVYLCASSPLGRGRPGNTIYFGEGSWLTVV.

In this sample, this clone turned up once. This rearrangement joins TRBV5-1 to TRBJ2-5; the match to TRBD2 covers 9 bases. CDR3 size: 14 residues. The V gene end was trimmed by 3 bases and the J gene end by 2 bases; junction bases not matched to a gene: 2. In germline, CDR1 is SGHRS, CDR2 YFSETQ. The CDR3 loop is CASSSSGVQETQYF. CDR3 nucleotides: TGCGCCAGCAGCTCTAGCGGGGTGCAAGAGACCCAGTACTTC.

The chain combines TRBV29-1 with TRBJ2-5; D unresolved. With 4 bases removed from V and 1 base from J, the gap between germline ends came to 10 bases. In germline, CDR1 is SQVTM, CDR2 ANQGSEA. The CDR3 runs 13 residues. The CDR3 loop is CSVAQAPQETQYF. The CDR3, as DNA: TGCAGCGTTGCCCAGGCCCCCCAAGAGACCCAGTACTTC.

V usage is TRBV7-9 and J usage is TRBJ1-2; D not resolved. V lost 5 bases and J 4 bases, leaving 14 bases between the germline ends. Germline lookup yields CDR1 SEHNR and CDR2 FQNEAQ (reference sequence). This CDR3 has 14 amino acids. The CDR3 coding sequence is TGTGCCAGCAGCCCTTTGGGCAGCACCTATGGCTACACCTTC. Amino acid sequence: CASSPLGSTYGYTF.

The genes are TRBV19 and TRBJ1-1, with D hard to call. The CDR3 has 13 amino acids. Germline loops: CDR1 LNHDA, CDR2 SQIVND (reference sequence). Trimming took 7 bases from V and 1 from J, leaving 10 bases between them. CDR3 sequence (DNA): TGTGCCAGTACCTCCCGAGCGAACACTGAAGCTTTCTTT. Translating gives CASTSRANTEAFF.

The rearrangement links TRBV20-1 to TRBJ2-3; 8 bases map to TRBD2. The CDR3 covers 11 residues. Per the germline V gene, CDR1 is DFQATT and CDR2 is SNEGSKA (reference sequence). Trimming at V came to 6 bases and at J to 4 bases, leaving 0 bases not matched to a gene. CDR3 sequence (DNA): TGCAGTGCGGGACTAGCAGATACGCAGTATTTT. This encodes CSAGLADTQYF.

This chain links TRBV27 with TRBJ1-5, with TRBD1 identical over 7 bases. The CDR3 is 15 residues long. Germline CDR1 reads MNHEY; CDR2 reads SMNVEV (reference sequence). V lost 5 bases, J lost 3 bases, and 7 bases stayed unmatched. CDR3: CASSTRQGYNQPQHF. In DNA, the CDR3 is TGTGCCAGCAGTACGAGACAGGGATACAATCAGCCCCAGCATTTT.

The CDR3 loop is CASSPVLFRTDTQYF. Written as DNA, the CDR3 is TGCGCCAGCAGCCCTGTCCTCTTCCGCACAGATACGCAGTATTTT. The V call is TRBV4-1, the J call TRBJ2-3, with D uncertain. The CDR3 has 15 residues. V was clipped by 4 bases and J by 1 base, with 12 bases between them. The germline V gene has CDR1 MGHRA and CDR2 YSYEKL.

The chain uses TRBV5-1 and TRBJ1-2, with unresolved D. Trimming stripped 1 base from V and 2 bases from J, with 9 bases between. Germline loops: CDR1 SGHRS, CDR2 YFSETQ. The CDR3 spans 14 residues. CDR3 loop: CASSLTAANYGYTF. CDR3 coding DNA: TGCGCCAGCAGCTTGACAGCCGCAAACTATGGCTACACCTTC.

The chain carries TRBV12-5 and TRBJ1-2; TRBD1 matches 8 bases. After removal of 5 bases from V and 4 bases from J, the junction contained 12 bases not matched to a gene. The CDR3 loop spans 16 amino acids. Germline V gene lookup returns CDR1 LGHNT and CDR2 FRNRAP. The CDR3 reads CASGGGPDRELYGYTF. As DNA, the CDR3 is TGTGCTAGTGGTGGGGGTCCGGACAGGGAACTCTATGGCTACACCTTC.

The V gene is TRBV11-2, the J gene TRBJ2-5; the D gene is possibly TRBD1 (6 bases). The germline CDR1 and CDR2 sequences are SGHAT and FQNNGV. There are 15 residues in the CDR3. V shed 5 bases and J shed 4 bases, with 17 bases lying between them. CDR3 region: CASSRVRGTRETQYF. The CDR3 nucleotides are TGTGCCAGCAGCCGAGTTAGGGGGACGAGAGAGACCCAGTACTTC. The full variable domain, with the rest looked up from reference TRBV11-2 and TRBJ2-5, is EAGVAQSPRYKIIEKRQSVAFWCNPISGHATLYWYQQILGQGPKLLIQFQNNGVVDDSQLPKDRFSAERLKGVDSTLKIQPAKLEDSAVYLCASSRVRGTRETQYFGPGTRLLVL.

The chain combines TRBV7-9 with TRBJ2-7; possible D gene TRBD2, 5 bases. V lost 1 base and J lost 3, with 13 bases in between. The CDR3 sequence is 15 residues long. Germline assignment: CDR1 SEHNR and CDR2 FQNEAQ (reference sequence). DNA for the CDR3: TGTGCCAGCAGCTTAGGTCATCGGGGAGACTACGAGCAGTACTTC. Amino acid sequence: CASSLGHRGDYEQYF.

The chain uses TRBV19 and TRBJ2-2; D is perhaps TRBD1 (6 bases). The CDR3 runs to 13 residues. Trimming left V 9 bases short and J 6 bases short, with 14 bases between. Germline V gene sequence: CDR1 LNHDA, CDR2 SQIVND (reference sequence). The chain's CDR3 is CASATGSPGELFF. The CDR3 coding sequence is TGTGCCAGCGCAACAGGGTCCCCCGGGGAGCTGTTTTTT.

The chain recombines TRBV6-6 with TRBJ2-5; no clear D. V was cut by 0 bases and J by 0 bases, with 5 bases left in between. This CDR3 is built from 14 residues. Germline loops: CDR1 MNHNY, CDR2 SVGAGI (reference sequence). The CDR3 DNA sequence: TGTGCCAGCAGTTACTCGGAGTACCAAGAGACCCAGTACTTC. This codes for CASSYSEYQETQYF.

CDR3 nucleotides: TGCGCCAGCGGTGAGCTTGGGCTGTCTAATGAAAAACTGTTTTTT. Translated, it gives CASGELGLSNEKLFF. The chain is built from TRBV5-1 and TRBJ1-4; D is uncertain. The CDR3 runs 15 residues. The V end was cut by 7 bases, the J end by 3 bases, with 16 bases between. Germline CDR1 is SGHRS and CDR2 is YFSETQ.